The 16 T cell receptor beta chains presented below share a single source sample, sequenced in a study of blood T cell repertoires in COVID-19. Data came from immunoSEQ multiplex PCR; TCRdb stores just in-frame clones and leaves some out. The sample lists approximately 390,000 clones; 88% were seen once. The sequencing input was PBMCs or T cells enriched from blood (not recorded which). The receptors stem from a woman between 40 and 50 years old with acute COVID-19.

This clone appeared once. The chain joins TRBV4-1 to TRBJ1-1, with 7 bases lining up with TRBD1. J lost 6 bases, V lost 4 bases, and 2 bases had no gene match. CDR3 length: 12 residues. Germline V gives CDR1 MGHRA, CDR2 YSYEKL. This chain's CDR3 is CASSPGTAEAFF. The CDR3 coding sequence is TGCGCCAGCAGCCCGGGGACAGCTGAAGCTTTCTTT.

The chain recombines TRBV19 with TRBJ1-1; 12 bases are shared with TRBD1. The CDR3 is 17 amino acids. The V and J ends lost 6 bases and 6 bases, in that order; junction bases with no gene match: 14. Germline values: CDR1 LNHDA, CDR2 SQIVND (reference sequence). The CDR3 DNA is TGTGCCAGTAGCACTGGCCGGGACAGGGGGCGGACTCCTGAAGCTTTCTTT. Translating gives CASSTGRDRGRTPEAFF. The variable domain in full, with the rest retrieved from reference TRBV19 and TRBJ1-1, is DGGITQSPKYLFRKEGQNVTLSCEQNLNHDAMYWYRQDPGQGLRLIYYSQIVNDFQKGDIAEGYSVSREKKESFPLTVTSAQKNPTAFYLCASSTGRDRGRTPEAFFGQGTRLTVV.

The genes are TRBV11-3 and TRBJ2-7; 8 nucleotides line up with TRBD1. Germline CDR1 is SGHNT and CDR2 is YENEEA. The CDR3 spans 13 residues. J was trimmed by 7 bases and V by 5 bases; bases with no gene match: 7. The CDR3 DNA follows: TGTGCCAGCAGCAACGGACAGGGAGTGGAGCAGTACTTC. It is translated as CASSNGQGVEQYF. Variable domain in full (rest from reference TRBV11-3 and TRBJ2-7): EAGVVQSPRYKIIEKKQPVAFWCNPISGHNTLYWYLQNLGQGPELLIRYENEEAVDDSQLPKDRFSAERLKGVDSTLKIQPAELGDSAVYLCASSNGQGVEQYFGPGTRLTVT.

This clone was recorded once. CDR3 coding DNA: TGTGCCAGCAGCTTGGTGGCAGGGGGAAACACCATATATTTT. Its translation is CASSLVAGGNTIYF. This chain uses TRBV5-4 with TRBJ1-3; tentative D call: TRBD1 (5 bases). The CDR3 runs to 14 residues. The V gene lost 0 bases and the J gene lost 4 bases, with 8 bases spanning the gap. Germline assignment: CDR1 SGHNT and CDR2 YYREEE (reference sequence).

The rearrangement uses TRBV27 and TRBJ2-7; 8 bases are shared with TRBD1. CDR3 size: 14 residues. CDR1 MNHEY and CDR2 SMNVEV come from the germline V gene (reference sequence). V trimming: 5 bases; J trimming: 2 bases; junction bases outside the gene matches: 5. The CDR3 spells CASSATGGTYEQYF. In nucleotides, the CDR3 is TGTGCCAGCAGTGCCACAGGGGGGACCTACGAGCAGTACTTC.

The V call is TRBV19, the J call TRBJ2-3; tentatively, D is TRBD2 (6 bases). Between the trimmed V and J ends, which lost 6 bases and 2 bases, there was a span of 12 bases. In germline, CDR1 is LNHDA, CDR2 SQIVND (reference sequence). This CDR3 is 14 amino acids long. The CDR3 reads CASSWREYTDTQYF. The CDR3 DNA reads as TGTGCCAGTAGCTGGAGGGAATACACAGATACGCAGTATTTT.

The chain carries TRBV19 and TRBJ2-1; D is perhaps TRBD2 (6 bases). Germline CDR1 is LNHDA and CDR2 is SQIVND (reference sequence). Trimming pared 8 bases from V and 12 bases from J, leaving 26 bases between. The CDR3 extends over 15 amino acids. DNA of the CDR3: TGTGCCAGTGGCGAACAGCGTCGGGGGACCAAGGGGCAGTTCTTC. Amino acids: CASGEQRRGTKGQFF.

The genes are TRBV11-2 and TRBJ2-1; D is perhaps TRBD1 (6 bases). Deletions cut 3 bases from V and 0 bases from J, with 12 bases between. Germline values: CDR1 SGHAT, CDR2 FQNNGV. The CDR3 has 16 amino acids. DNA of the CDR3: TGTGCCAGCAGCTTCAGGACAGCGAGCTCCTACAATGAGCAGTTCTTC. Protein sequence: CASSFRTASSYNEQFF.

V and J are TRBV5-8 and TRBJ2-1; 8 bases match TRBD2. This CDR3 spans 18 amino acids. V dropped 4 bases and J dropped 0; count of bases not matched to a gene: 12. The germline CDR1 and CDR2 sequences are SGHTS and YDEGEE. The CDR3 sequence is CASSVGRGGPGSYNEQFF. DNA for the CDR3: TGTGCCAGCAGCGTCGGGAGGGGGGGCCCTGGCTCCTACAATGAGCAGTTCTTC.

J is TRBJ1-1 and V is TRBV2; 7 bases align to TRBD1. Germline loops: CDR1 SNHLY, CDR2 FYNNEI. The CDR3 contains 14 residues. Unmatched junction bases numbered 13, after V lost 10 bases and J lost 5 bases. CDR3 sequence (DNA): TGTGCCACCACCCTAGACAGGGTCCGAACTGAAGCTTTCTTT. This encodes CATTLDRVRTEAFF.

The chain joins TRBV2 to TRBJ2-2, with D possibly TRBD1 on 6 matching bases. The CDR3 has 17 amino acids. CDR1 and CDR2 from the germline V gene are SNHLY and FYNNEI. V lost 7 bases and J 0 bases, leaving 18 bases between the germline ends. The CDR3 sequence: CASNPGRDTTNTGELFF. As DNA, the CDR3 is TGTGCCAGCAACCCGGGCCGGGACACTACGAACACCGGGGAGCTGTTTTTT.

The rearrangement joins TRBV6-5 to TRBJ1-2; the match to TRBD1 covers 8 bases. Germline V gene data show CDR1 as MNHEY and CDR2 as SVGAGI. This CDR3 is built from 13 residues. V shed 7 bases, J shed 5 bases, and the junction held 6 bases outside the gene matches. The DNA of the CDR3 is TGTGCCAGCACCCGGACAGGGTCTTATGGCTACACCTTC. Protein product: CASTRTGSYGYTF.

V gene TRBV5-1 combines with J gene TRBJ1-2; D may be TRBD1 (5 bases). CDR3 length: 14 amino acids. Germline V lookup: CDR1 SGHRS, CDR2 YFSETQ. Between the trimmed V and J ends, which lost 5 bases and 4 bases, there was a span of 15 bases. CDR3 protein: CASRGTGAPYGYTF. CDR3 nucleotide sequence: TGCGCCAGCAGAGGAACAGGCGCTCCCTATGGCTACACCTTC.

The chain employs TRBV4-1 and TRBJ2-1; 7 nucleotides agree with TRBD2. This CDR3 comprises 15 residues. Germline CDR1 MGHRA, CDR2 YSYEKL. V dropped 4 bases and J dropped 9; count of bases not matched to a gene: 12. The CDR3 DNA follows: TGCGCCAGCAGCCTTGGACTAGGATCTATCAGTGAGCAGTTCTTC. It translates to CASSLGLGSISEQFF.

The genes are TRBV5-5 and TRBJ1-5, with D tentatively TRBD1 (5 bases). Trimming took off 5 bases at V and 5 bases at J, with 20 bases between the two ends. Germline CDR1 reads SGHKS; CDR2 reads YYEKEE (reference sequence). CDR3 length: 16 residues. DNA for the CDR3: TGTGCCAGCAGGATAGACGACAGAATCTTTGATCAGCCCCAGCATTTT. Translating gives CASRIDDRIFDQPQHF.

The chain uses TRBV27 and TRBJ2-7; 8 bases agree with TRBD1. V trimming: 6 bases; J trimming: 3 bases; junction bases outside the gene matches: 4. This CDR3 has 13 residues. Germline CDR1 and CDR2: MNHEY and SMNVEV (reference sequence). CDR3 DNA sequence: TGTGCCAGCAGACGACAGGGGAACTACGAGCAGTACTTC. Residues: CASRRQGNYEQYF.